The T cell receptor beta chain described here comes from a study of blood T cell repertoires in COVID-19. Whole-study context: Nucleic acid was either cDNA or gDNA, and it came from T cells, B-cell-depleted T cells, or PBMCs.

Data came from immunoSEQ multiplex PCR; TCRdb stores just in-frame clones and leaves some out. This sample has approximately 470,000 clones; about nine tenths occur once, and the top ten carry approximately 0.7%. This clone was picked up one time. Sequenced material: PBMCs or T cells enriched from blood (not recorded which). The TCR originated in a young woman who had recovered from COVID-19.

CDR3 sequence (DNA): TGTGCCAGCAGTCCCCTAGCGGGGGACTACAATGAGCAGTTCTTC. This sequence encodes CASSPLAGDYNEQFF. The chain is built from TRBV6-5 and TRBJ2-1, with 10 bases fitting TRBD2. The CDR3 runs 15 residues. Trimming cost V 5 bases and J 3 bases; bases outside gene matches: 4. The V gene's germline CDR1 is MNHEY and CDR2 SVGAGI.